Below, 24 T cell receptor beta chains from the same sample are listed, as sequenced in a study of PD-L1 blockade in urothelial cancer (dated by TCRdb to 2015 to 2018). The time point tag for this specimen amounts to: pretreatment peripheral blood. Libraries were prepared through the immunoSEQ multiplex PCR assay. Imported from immuneACCESS, the table was reduced by TCRdb to in-frame sequences with V and J called. These copies leave out some clones; in studies compared against another copy, an unresolved V gene accounts for under half, and the cause of the remainder is not known. This sample has under 55,000 clones in its table, and approximately 79% of those were observed once. The leading ten clones occupy roughly 3.3% of the sample. The sequencing used PBMCs, collected around atezolizumab (anti-PD-L1) treatment. The receptor source for this set is a man aged 65-85 years with urothelial cancer.

The V call is TRBV19, the J call TRBJ2-3, with D unresolved. V lost 8 bases and J 6 bases, leaving 9 bases between the germline ends. Germline V gives CDR1 LNHDA, CDR2 SQIVND (reference sequence). The CDR3 spans 11 residues. CDR3 DNA: TGTGCCAGTGTGTTCGGTGATACGCAGTATTTT. This gives the protein CASVFGDTQYF.

The chain is built from TRBV27 and TRBJ1-2, with D possibly matching TRBD1 (6 bases). The CDR3 consists of 15 residues. Trimming left V 6 bases short and J 3 bases short, with 17 bases between. Germline CDR1 MNHEY, CDR2 SMNVEV (reference sequence). CDR3 amino acids: CASSLKGRGDYGYTF. The CDR3 bases are TGTGCCAGCAGCCTCAAAGGCAGGGGAGACTATGGCTACACCTTC.

The rearrangement joins TRBV29-1 to TRBJ1-2; 10 bases are a match to TRBD1. V gave up 4 bases and J gave up 6 bases; unmatched junction bases: 5. In germline, CDR1 is SQVTM, CDR2 ANQGSEA. The CDR3 contains 13 residues. The CDR3 sequence is CSVGQGAGDGYTF. The DNA of the CDR3 is TGCAGCGTTGGACAGGGGGCTGGGGATGGCTACACCTTC.

The V gene is TRBV6-1, the J gene TRBJ2-5, with D possibly matching TRBD1 (6 bases). CDR1 MNHNS and CDR2 SASEGT come from the germline V gene. The CDR3 consists of 14 residues. Trimming removed 1 base at V and 6 bases at J, with 12 bases between. The CDR3 nucleotides read TGTGCCAGCAGTGAAGACAGGGCTCGGCAGACCCAGTACTTC. Its protein product is CASSEDRARQTQYF.

This chain joins TRBV9 and TRBJ2-7; 10 bases are a match to TRBD1. The CDR3 runs to 16 residues. Looked up from germline, CDR1 is SGDLS and CDR2 is YYNGEE. After removal of 0 bases from V and 2 bases from J, the junction contained 5 bases not matched to a gene. The CDR3 region has the DNA TGTGCCAGCAGCGTAGCAGGACAGGGGGTTCCCTACGAGCAGTACTTC. Translating gives CASSVAGQGVPYEQYF.

The chain has TRBV5-1 and TRBJ2-7; 7 nucleotides line up with TRBD1. Per the germline V gene, CDR1 is SGHRS and CDR2 is YFSETQ. V gave up 4 bases and J gave up 1 base; unmatched junction bases: 5. This CDR3 has 14 residues. The CDR3 region is CASSPRTGSYEQYF. DNA of the CDR3: TGCGCCAGCAGCCCGAGGACAGGTTCCTACGAGCAGTACTTC. Full variable domain (rest looked up from reference TRBV5-1 and TRBJ2-7): KAGVTQTPRYLIKTRGQQVTLSCSPISGHRSVSWYQQTPGQGLQFLFEYFSETQRNKGNFPGRFSGRQFSNSRSEMNVSTLELGDSALYLCASSPRTGSYEQYFGPGTRLTVT.

This clone was seen a single time. The gene calls are TRBV7-6 and TRBJ1-6; the match to TRBD1 covers 7 bases. Germline V lookup: CDR1 SGHVS, CDR2 FNYEAQ. V shed 5 bases, J shed 9 bases, and the junction held 7 bases outside the gene matches. This CDR3 has 14 residues. CDR3 amino acids: CASSDGTAFSPLHF. The CDR3 nucleotides are TGTGCCAGCAGCGACGGGACAGCGTTTTCACCCCTCCACTTT.

This CDR3 is CASSQGLARTDTQYF. The CDR3 DNA reads TGCGCCAGCAGCCAAGGACTAGCGCGCACAGATACGCAGTATTTT. The V and J genes are TRBV4-3 and TRBJ2-3; 8 nucleotides line up with TRBD2. The CDR3 is 15 amino acids. The V segment lost 1 base and the J segment 1 base; nucleotides outside the gene matches: 1. Germline CDR1 and CDR2: LGHNA and YSLEER.

This clone was observed once. V and J are TRBV2 and TRBJ1-2; D might be TRBD1 (6 bases). CDR1 and CDR2 (germline): SNHLY, FYNNEI. The CDR3 contains 16 residues. The V end was cut by 7 bases, the J end by 8 bases, with 26 bases between. The CDR3 protein is CASIRGLPGTGRGYTF. In DNA form, the CDR3 reads TGTGCCAGCATCCGGGGCCTCCCGGGCACAGGGAGAGGCTACACCTTC.

The chain is built from TRBV9 and TRBJ2-1; 8 nucleotides line up with TRBD1. Germline values: CDR1 SGDLS, CDR2 YYNGEE. With 4 bases clipped from V and 8 bases from J, the junction kept 14 bases outside the gene matches. CDR3 length: 16 amino acids. CDR3 coding DNA: TGTGCCAGCAGCACCGACACGGGACAGGCTATCTATGAGCAGTTCTTC. This translates into CASSTDTGQAIYEQFF.

V is TRBV5-4 and J is TRBJ1-1; D is perhaps TRBD1 (6 bases). The V and J ends lost 1 base and 3 bases respectively, with 10 bases between them. Per germline, CDR1 SGHNT and CDR2 YYREEE (reference sequence). The CDR3 runs 14 residues. This CDR3 reads CASSLSGGHTEAFF. In DNA form, the CDR3 reads TGTGCCAGCAGCTTGAGCGGGGGCCACACTGAAGCTTTCTTT.

This clone is a singleton in its sample. The chain is built from TRBV27 and TRBJ2-1; 10 bases are a match to TRBD2. The CDR3 loop spans 15 amino acids. The V gene end was trimmed by 6 bases and the J gene end by 7 bases; junction bases not matched to a gene: 9. The V gene's germline CDR1 is MNHEY and CDR2 SMNVEV (reference sequence). The CDR3 here is CASREASGSKNEQFF. CDR3 sequence (DNA): TGTGCCAGCAGGGAGGCTAGCGGGAGTAAAAATGAGCAGTTCTTC.

This clone has only one observation. The chain links TRBV4-2 to TRBJ2-2; 11 bases match TRBD2. CDR1 is LGHNA and CDR2 is YNFKEQ in the germline V gene. This CDR3 comprises 18 residues. V lost 0 bases and J lost 6; bases outside the gene matches: 9. CDR3 sequence reads: CASSQELVASGGSGELFF. The CDR3 nucleotides are TGTGCCAGCAGCCAAGAATTGGTCGCTAGCGGGGGGTCCGGGGAGCTGTTTTTT.

The chain links TRBV10-1 to TRBJ2-2, with a tentative D call TRBD1 (6 bases). Trimming removed 9 bases from V and 6 bases from J, with 14 bases in between. Germline-derived CDR1 and CDR2 are WNHNN and SYGVQD (reference sequence). CDR3 length equals 13 residues. CDR3 residues: CASSPRGSGELFF. As DNA, the CDR3 is TGCGCCAGTAGCCCCAGGGGATCCGGGGAGCTGTTTTTT.

This sequence joins TRBV30 and TRBJ2-7, with TRBD2 matching 10 bases. The length of the CDR3 is 14 residues. The V segment lost 0 bases and the J segment 6 bases; nucleotides outside the gene matches: 5. Looked up from germline, CDR1 is GTSNPN and CDR2 is SVGIG (reference sequence). The CDR3 here is CAWSVAGGPSEQYF. The CDR3 DNA reads as TGTGCCTGGAGTGTAGCGGGGGGGCCTAGCGAGCAGTACTTC.

Comment on this clone: At one end the junction does not follow the germline gene, possibly because of a read error. The J gene is TRBJ2-3, the V gene TRBV20-1; 8 positions agree with TRBD2. This CDR3 comprises 11 residues. Germline assignment: CDR1 DFQATT and CDR2 SNEGSKA (reference sequence). The CDR3 region has the DNA TGCAGTGCTAGTTCGGGGGGGGGCGTGAATTTT. Protein: CSASSGGGVNF.

This rearrangement joins TRBV5-1 to TRBJ2-1, with a tentative D call TRBD2 (6 bases). In germline, CDR1 is SGHRS, CDR2 YFSETQ. This CDR3 has 14 residues. Between the trimmed V and J ends, which lost 4 bases and 10 bases, there was a span of 18 bases. The CDR3 sequence: CASSPYPGTLEQFF. CDR3 bases: TGCGCCAGCAGCCCTTACCCCGGGACTCTAGAGCAGTTCTTC.

The rearrangement links TRBV5-1 to TRBJ2-3; 7 nucleotides match TRBD2. Germline V gives CDR1 SGHRS, CDR2 YFSETQ. CDR3 size: 15 residues. The junction had 6 bases not matched to a gene; V was cut back by 1 base and J by 4 bases. CDR3 bases: TGCGCCAGCAGCTTGTTGCGGGGGAGCCCAGATACGCAGTATTTT. Its translation: CASSLLRGSPDTQYF.

The V gene is TRBV7-9, the J gene TRBJ1-1, with a weak D call TRBD1 (5 bases). CDR3 size: 14 residues. The V end lost 0 bases, the J end lost 1 base, and 6 bases lay between the germline ends. The germline V gene has CDR1 SEHNR and CDR2 FQNEAQ (reference sequence). The CDR3 here is CASSLAQGNTEAFF. CDR3 nucleotides: TGTGCCAGCAGCTTAGCTCAGGGGAACACTGAAGCTTTCTTT.

This clone has just one count. The rearrangement joins TRBV6-1 to TRBJ1-5; 8 nucleotides match TRBD1. V shed 4 bases, J shed 6 bases, and the junction held 5 bases outside the gene matches. This CDR3 has 14 residues. Germline V gene sequence: CDR1 MNHNS, CDR2 SASEGT. CDR3 DNA: TGTGCCAGCAGTGGGCAGGGGGCAGGTCAGCCCCAGCATTTT. Translating gives CASSGQGAGQPQHF.

V gene TRBV28 combines with J gene TRBJ1-5, with 8 bases lining up with TRBD1. The length of the CDR3 is 15 residues. With 3 bases clipped from V and 7 bases from J, the junction kept 8 bases outside the gene matches. Germline V CDR1 and CDR2: MDHEN, SYDVKM. CDR3 bases: TGTGCCAGCAGTTTTCAGGGGGCGCTTTACCAGCCCCAGCATTTT. Residues: CASSFQGALYQPQHF. The full variable domain, completed using reference TRBV28 and TRBJ1-5, is DVKVTQSSRYLVKRTGEKVFLECVQDMDHENMFWYRQDPGLGLRLIYFSYDVKMKEKGDIPEGYSVSREKKERFSLILESASTNQTSMYLCASSFQGALYQPQHFGDGTRLSIL.

V is TRBV5-1 and J is TRBJ2-3, with D uncertain. V was pared by 0 bases and J by 1 base, with 6 bases between. Germline loops: CDR1 SGHRS, CDR2 YFSETQ. The CDR3 is made up of 14 amino acids. In DNA form, the CDR3 reads TGCGCCAGCAGCTTGGACCCGGGCACAGATACGCAGTATTTT. This codes for CASSLDPGTDTQYF.

The rearrangement uses TRBV7-3 and TRBJ2-7, with D possibly being TRBD2 (6 bases). The V end was cut by 3 bases, the J end by 4 bases, with 19 bases between. The CDR3 has 16 residues. Germline loops: CDR1 SGHTA, CDR2 FQGTGA. The DNA of the CDR3 is TGTGCCAGCAGCTTGTCCAGCGGAGGGGTAACTTACGAGCAGTACTTC. This translates into CASSLSSGGVTYEQYF. Supplemented by reference TRBV7-3 and TRBJ2-7, the full variable domain reads GAGVSQTPSNKVTEKGKYVELRCDPISGHTALYWYRQSLGQGPEFLIYFQGTGAADDSGLPNDRFFAVRPEGSVSTLKIQRTERGDSAVYLCASSLSSGGVTYEQYFGPGTRLTVT.

This chain joins TRBV23-1 and TRBJ2-2; D might be TRBD2 (6 bases). TRBV23-1 is an ORF; its function is uncertain. V lost 3 bases, J lost 8 bases, and 22 bases lay in between. The CDR3 has 17 residues. The CDR3 protein is CASSQGGIGGPGGELFF. As DNA, the CDR3 is TGCGCCAGCAGTCAGGGCGGGATTGGAGGGCCAGGTGGGGAGCTGTTTTTT.